The rows below give T cell receptor beta chains drawn from one sample of a study of cytomegalovirus exposure and HLA in healthy donors. Profiled with immunoSEQ multiplex PCR; TCRdb holds only in-frame clones, not every one. The data contain roughly 200,000 clones, roughly four fifths of them seen just once; the ten biggest clones take up 0.58%. Specimen: PBMCs. The receptors derive from a woman aged 40 to 50 in good health and CMV-seronegative. The CDR3 runs from the conserved cysteine through the conserved F or W. The D gene is left open where the match is weak. The listing skips clone size in some rows; elsewhere it reads once, few, many or a size class.

CDR3nt	CDR3aa	v_gene	j_gene	abundance	d_gene
TGTGCCTGGACCGGACAAGACAGAGAGGAAAAACTGTTTTTT	CAWTGQDREEKLFF	TRBV30	TRBJ1-4	.	.
TGTGCCAGCAGTTGGGGGGGGAACACTGAAGCTTTCTTT	CASSWGGNTEAFF	TRBV27	TRBJ1-1	.	.
TGTGCCAGCACTCCAGGCCCAGGGTTCAATCAGCCCCAGCATTTT	CASTPGPGFNQPQHF	TRBV7-2	TRBJ1-5	.	.
TGTGCCAGCAGCGGGGACTTGGACGGACGGCAGAACACCGGGGAGCTGTTTTTT	CASSGDLDGRQNTGELFF	TRBV21-1	TRBJ2-2	few	.
TGCAGCGTTGAAGGGGGTTGGGGGGGAGAGGGGACTGAAGCTTTCTTT	CSVEGGWGGEGTEAFF	TRBV29-1	TRBJ1-1	.	.
TGCGCCAGCAGCCCCAATTCGGGGAGCACTGAAGCTTTCTTT	CASSPNSGSTEAFF	TRBV4-3	TRBJ1-1	.	.
TGTGCCAGCAGCCCACGCCCCAGGTTACCCTCACCCCTCCACTTT	CASSPRPRLPSPLHF	TRBV5-6	TRBJ1-6	few	.
TGTGCCAGCAGCCCGGACAGGGGTAAAGAGACCCAGTACTTC	CASSPDRGKETQYF	TRBV5-4	TRBJ2-5	.	TRBD1
TGTGCCAGCAGCACCCAGGGGGCGAGGAACACTGAAGCTTTCTTT	CASSTQGARNTEAFF	TRBV7-9	TRBJ1-1	.	TRBD1
TGCGCCAGCAGCTTGGGACAGCCAACTGAAGCTTTCTTT	CASSLGQPTEAFF	TRBV5-1	TRBJ1-1	.	.
TGTGCCAGCAGTTTCGGACTAGCGTTCAATGAGCAGTTCTTC	CASSFGLAFNEQFF	TRBV28	TRBJ2-1	.	TRBD2
TGTGCCAGCAGCCGGACAGATAATTATGGCTACACCTTC	CASSRTDNYGYTF	TRBV5-4	TRBJ1-2	.	.
TGTGCCAGCAGCTTAGGGCAGGGGGGAGTCTATGGCTACACCTTC	CASSLGQGGVYGYTF	TRBV5-6	TRBJ1-2	.	TRBD1
TGTGCCAGCAGTCTTCGGGAGGGATCTGAAGCTTTCTTT	CASSLREGSEAFF	TRBV27	TRBJ1-1	.	.
TGTGCCAGCAGACAACAGGGGGCTAATGAAAAACTGTTTTTT	CASRQQGANEKLFF	TRBV6-5	TRBJ1-4	.	TRBD1
TGTGCCAGCAGCTTTCGGGACAGGGGGAGTAGCAATCAGCCCCAGCATTTT	CASSFRDRGSSNQPQHF	TRBV7-8	TRBJ1-5	.	TRBD1
TGTGCCAGCAGTTTGCGGGGCTATGGCTACACCTTC	CASSLRGYGYTF	TRBV28	TRBJ1-2	.	.
TGTGCCAGCACCCCCTGGGGGGGGCGGAAGGAAAAACTGTTTTTT	CASTPWGGRKEKLFF	TRBV6-5	TRBJ1-4	once	.
TGTGCCAGCAGCCAGGGCGGGAACACTGAAGCTTTCTTT	CASSQGGNTEAFF	TRBV7-9	TRBJ1-1	once	.
TGTGCCAGCAGTTTGGCCGGTGGGGGGCAAGAGACCCAGTACTTC	CASSLAGGGQETQYF	TRBV28	TRBJ2-5	.	.
TGTGCCAGCGGACAGGGGAACAATCAGCCCCAGCATTTT	CASGQGNNQPQHF	TRBV2	TRBJ1-5	.	TRBD1
TGTGCCAGCACAGGACAGAACTCTGGGGCCAACGTCCTGACTTTC	CASTGQNSGANVLTF	TRBV7-3	TRBJ2-6	few	.
TGTGCCTGGAGTGCCGGGGGAGGTAGTGAAAAACTGTTTTTT	CAWSAGGGSEKLFF	TRBV30	TRBJ1-4	.	.
TGTGCCATCAGAGGGGAGGGCCACACCGGGGAGCTGTTTTTT	CAIRGEGHTGELFF	TRBV10-3	TRBJ2-2	.	TRBD2
TGTGCCACCAGCAGCGACCGGGACAGGGGTCCCTCACCCCTCCACTTT	CATSSDRDRGPSPLHF	TRBV15	TRBJ1-6	.	TRBD1
TGCGCCAGCAGCCAGAAATTAGACCCGGGACTAGCGGGGGGTGGCGAGCAGTTCTTC	CASSQKLDPGLAGGGEQFF	TRBV4-3	TRBJ2-1	.	TRBD2
TGTGCCAGCAGCTTATTCCGACAGGGGAGTAATTCACCCCTCCACTTT	CASSLFRQGSNSPLHF	TRBV7-3	TRBJ1-6	.	TRBD1
TGTGCCAGCAGTTTCGGGGACAGGGGTTATGGCTACACCTTC	CASSFGDRGYGYTF	TRBV28	TRBJ1-2	.	TRBD1
TGCGCCAGCAGCTCGGTGGACGAGCAGTACTTC	CASSSVDEQYF	TRBV5-1	TRBJ2-7	.	.
TGTGCCACCAGCAGAGATAAGGGGTTCTATGGCTACACCTTC	CATSRDKGFYGYTF	TRBV15	TRBJ1-2	.	.
TGTGCCAGCAGCCAAGACACAGGGAACTATGGCTACACCTTC	CASSQDTGNYGYTF	TRBV4-2	TRBJ1-2	.	.
TGCGCCAGCAGCTTGGGAGTAAGCAATCAGCCCCAGCATTTT	CASSLGVSNQPQHF	TRBV5-1	TRBJ1-5	.	.
TGTGCCAGCAGTGGGACAGATAACTATGGCTACACCTTC	CASSGTDNYGYTF	TRBV2	TRBJ1-2	.	.
TGTGCCAGCAGCGTTAAAGCAAGCGCAGATACGCAGTATTTT	CASSVKASADTQYF	TRBV9	TRBJ2-3	.	.
TGTGCCAGCAGTGACGCCAGCGGGGTAATTACCTACGAGCAGTACTTC	CASSDASGVITYEQYF	TRBV28	TRBJ2-7	.	TRBD2
TGTGCCAGCTCAGCTGCTCCCGTGCGGAAGCCCCAGCATTTT	CASSAAPVRKPQHF	TRBV18	TRBJ1-5	.	.
TGTGCCAGCAGCCAAGAGAAGAGGCAGGGCTACGAGCAGTACTTC	CASSQEKRQGYEQYF	TRBV4-2	TRBJ2-7	.	.
TGTGCCACCAGCAGAGATCAAACTGACTATGGCTACACCTTC	CATSRDQTDYGYTF	TRBV15	TRBJ1-2	.	.
TGCGCCAGCTCCGTAGGGGGGGGCTATGGCTACACCTTC	CASSVGGGYGYTF	TRBV23-1	TRBJ1-2	.	.